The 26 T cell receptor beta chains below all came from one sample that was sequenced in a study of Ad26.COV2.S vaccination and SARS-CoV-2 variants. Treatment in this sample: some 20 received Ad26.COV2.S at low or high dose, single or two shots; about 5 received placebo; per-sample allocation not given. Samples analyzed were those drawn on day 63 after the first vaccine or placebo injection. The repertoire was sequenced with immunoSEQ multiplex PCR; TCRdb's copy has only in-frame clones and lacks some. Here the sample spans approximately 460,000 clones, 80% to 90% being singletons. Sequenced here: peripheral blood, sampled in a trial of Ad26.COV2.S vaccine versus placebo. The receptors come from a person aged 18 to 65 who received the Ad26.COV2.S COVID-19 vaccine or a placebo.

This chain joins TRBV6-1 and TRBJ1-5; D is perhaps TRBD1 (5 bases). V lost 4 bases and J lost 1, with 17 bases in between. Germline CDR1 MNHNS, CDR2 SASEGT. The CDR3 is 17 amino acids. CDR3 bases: TGTGCCAGCAGTGTAGCCGGGACCCAAAGAAGCAATCAGCCCCAGCATTTT. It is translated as CASSVAGTQRSNQPQHF.

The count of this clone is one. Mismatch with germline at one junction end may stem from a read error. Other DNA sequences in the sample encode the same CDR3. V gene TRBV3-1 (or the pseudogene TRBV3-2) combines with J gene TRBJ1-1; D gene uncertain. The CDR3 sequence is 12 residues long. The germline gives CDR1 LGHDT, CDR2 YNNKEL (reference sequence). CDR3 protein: CASSQGNTEAFF. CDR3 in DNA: TGTGCCAGCAGTCAAGGAAACACTGAAGCTTTCTTT.

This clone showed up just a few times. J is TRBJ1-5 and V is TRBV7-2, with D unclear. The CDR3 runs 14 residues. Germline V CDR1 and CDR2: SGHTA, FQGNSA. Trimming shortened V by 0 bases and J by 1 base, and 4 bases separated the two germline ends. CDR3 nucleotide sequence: TGTGCCAGCAGCTTAGCCGGGAGCAATCAGCCCCAGCATTTT. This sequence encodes CASSLAGSNQPQHF.

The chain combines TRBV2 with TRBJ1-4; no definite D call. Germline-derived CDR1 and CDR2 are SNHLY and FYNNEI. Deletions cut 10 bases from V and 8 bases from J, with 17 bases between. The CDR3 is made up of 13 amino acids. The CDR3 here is CATKLESGEKLFF. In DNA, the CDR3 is TGTGCCACCAAATTGGAATCGGGCGAAAAACTGTTTTTT.

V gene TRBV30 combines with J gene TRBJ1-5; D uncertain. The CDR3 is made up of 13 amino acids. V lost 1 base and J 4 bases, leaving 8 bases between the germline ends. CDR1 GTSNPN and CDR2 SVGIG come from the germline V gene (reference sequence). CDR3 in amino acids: CAWSDSGNQPQHF. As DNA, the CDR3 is TGTGCCTGGAGTGACTCGGGGAATCAGCCCCAGCATTTT. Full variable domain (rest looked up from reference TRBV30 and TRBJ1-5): SQTIHQWPATLVQPVGSPLSLECTVEGTSNPNLYWYRQAAGRGLQLLFYSVGIGQISSEVPQNLSASRPQDRQFILSSKKLLLSDSGFYLCAWSDSGNQPQHFGDGTRLSIL.

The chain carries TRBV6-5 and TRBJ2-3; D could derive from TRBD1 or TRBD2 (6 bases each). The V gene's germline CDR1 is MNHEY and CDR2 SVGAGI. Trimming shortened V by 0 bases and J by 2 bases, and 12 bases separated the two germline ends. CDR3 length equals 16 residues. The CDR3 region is CASSYSGGSTTDTQYF. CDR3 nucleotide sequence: TGTGCCAGCAGTTACTCCGGGGGCAGCACCACAGATACGCAGTATTTT.

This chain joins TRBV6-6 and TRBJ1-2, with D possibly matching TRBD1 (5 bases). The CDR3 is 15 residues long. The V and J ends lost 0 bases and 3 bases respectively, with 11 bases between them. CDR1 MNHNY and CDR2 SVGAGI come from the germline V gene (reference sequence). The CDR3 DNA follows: TGTGCCAGCAGTTACTCCGGGGGAGGTGACTATGGCTACACCTTC. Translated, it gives CASSYSGGGDYGYTF.

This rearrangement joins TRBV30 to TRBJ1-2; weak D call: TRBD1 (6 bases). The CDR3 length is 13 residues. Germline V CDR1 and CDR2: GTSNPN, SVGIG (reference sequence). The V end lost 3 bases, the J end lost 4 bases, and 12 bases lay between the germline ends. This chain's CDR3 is CAWRVRGAYGYTF. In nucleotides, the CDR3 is TGTGCCTGGAGGGTCAGGGGTGCCTATGGCTACACCTTC.

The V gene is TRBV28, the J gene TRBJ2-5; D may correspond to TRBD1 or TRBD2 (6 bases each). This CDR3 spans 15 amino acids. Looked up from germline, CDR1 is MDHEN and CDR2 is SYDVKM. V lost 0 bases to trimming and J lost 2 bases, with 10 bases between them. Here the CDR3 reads CASSLWRGEQETQYF. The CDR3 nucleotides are TGTGCCAGCAGTTTATGGAGGGGGGAGCAAGAGACCCAGTACTTC.

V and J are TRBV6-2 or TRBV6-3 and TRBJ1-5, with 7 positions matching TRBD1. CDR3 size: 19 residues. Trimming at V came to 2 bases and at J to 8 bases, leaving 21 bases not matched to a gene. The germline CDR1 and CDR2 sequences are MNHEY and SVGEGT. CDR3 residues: CASSYGRYRGGGMTEPQHF. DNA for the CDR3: TGTGCCAGCAGTTACGGGCGATACAGGGGTGGTGGGATGACGGAGCCCCAGCATTTT.

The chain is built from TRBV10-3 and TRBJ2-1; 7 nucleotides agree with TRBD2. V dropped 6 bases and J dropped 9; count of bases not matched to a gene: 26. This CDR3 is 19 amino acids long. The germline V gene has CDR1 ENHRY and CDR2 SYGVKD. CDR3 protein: CAISSLGGRKAGAIAEQFF. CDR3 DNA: TGTGCCATCAGCTCTCTTGGCGGGAGAAAGGCTGGTGCTATTGCTGAGCAGTTCTTC.

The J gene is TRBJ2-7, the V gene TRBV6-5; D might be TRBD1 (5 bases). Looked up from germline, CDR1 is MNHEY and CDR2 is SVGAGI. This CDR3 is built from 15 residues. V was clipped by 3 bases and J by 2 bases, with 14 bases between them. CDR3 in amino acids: CASSYGSRATYEQYF. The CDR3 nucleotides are TGTGCCAGCAGTTATGGGTCCAGGGCCACCTACGAGCAGTACTTC.

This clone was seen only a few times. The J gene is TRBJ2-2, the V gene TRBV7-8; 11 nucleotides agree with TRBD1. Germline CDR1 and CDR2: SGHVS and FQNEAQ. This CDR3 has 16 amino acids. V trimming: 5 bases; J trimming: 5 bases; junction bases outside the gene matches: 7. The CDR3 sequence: CASSLRDRGRTGELFF. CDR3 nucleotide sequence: TGTGCCAGCAGCCTAAGGGACAGGGGGAGAACCGGGGAGCTGTTTTTT.

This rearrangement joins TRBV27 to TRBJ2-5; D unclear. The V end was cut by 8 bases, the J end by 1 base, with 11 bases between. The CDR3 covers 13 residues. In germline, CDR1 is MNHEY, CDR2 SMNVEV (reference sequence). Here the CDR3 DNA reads TGTGCCAGCCGTCAGGTTGGCCAAGAGACCCAGTACTTC. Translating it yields CASRQVGQETQYF.

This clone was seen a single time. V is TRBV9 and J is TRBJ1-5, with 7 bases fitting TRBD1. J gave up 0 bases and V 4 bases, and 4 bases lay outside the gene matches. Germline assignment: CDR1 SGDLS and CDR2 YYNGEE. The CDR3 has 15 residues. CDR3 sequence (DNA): TGTGCCAGCAGCAAGGGACAGAATAGCAATCAGCCCCAGCATTTT. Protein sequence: CASSKGQNSNQPQHF.

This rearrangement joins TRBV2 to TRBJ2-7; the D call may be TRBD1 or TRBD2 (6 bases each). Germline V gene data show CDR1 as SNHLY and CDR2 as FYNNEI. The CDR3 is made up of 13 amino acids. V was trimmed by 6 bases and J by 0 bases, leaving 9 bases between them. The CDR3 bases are TGTGCCAGCAGGTCGGGGGCCTCCTACGAGCAGTACTTC. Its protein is CASRSGASYEQYF.

CDR3 coding DNA: TGCGCCAGCAGCAAAACTAGCGGGAGTAGTTGGACCTACGAGCAGTACTTC. Residues: CASSKTSGSSWTYEQYF. The chain recombines TRBV5-1 with TRBJ2-7; 11 bases line up with TRBD2. With 4 bases clipped from V and 2 bases from J, the junction kept 11 bases outside the gene matches. Germline lookup yields CDR1 SGHRS and CDR2 YFSETQ. The CDR3 is 17 amino acids.

In nucleotides, the CDR3 is TGTGCCATCAGTGAGCTAGCGGCCAGCACAGATACGCAGTATTTT. It is translated as CAISELAASTDTQYF. The rearrangement joins TRBV10-3 to TRBJ2-3; TRBD2 matches 7 bases. The CDR3 runs to 15 residues. J gave up 0 bases and V 2 bases, and 2 bases lay outside the gene matches. From germline, CDR1 is ENHRY and CDR2 SYGVKD.

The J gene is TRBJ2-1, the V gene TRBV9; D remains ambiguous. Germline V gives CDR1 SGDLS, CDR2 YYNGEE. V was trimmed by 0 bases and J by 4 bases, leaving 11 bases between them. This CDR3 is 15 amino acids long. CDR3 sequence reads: CASSVVGQKYNEQFF. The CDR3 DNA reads TGTGCCAGCAGCGTAGTAGGTCAGAAATACAATGAGCAGTTCTTC.

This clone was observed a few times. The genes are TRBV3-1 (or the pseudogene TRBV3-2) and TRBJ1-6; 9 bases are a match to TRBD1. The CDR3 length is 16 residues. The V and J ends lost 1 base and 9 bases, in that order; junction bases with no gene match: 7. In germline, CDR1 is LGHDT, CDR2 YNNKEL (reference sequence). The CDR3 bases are TGTGCCAGCAGCCAAGGGGCCGGGACAGGGACTTCACCCCTCCACTTT. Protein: CASSQGAGTGTSPLHF.

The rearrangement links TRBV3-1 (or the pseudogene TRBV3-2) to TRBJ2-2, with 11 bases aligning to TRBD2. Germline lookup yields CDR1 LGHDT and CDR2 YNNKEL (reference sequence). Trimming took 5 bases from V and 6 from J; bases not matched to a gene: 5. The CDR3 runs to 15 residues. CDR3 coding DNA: TGTGCCAGCAGCTTTAGCGGGAGGGCCGCCGGGGAGCTGTTTTTT. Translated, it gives CASSFSGRAAGELFF.

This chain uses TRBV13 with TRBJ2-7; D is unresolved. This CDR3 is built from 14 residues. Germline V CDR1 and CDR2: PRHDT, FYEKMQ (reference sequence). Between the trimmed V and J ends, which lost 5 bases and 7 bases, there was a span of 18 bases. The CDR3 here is CASSPSSGRKEQYF. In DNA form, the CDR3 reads TGTGCCAGCAGCCCCTCGTCCGGGCGTAAAGAGCAGTACTTC.

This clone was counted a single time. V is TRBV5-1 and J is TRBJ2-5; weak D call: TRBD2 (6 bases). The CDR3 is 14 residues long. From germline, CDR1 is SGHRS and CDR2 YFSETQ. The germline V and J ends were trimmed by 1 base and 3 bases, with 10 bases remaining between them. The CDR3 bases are TGCGCCAGCAGCTTGAGGGACTCCAAAGAGACCCAGTACTTC. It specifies CASSLRDSKETQYF.

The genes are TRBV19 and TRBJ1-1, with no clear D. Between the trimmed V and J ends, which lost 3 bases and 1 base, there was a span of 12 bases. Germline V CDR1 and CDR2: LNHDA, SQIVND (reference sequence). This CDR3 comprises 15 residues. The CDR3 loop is CASSIAQVPNTEAFF. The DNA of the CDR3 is TGTGCCAGTAGTATTGCGCAGGTCCCGAACACTGAAGCTTTCTTT.

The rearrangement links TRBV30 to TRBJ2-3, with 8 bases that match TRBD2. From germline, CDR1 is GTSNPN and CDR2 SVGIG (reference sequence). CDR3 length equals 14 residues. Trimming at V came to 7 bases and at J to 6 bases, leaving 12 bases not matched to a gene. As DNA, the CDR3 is TGTGCCTCGAAGCGTAGCGGGACGGGGGATACGCAGTATTTT. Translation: CASKRSGTGDTQYF.

DNA for the CDR3: TGTGCCAGCAGTCGGCTAGCGGGAGGCACAGATACGCAGTATTTT. This codes for CASSRLAGGTDTQYF. The rearrangement joins TRBV6-4 to TRBJ2-3; 10 positions agree with TRBD2. The CDR3 runs 15 residues. Germline V CDR1 and CDR2: MRHNA, SNTAGT. With 5 bases clipped from V and 1 base from J, the junction kept 3 bases outside the gene matches.